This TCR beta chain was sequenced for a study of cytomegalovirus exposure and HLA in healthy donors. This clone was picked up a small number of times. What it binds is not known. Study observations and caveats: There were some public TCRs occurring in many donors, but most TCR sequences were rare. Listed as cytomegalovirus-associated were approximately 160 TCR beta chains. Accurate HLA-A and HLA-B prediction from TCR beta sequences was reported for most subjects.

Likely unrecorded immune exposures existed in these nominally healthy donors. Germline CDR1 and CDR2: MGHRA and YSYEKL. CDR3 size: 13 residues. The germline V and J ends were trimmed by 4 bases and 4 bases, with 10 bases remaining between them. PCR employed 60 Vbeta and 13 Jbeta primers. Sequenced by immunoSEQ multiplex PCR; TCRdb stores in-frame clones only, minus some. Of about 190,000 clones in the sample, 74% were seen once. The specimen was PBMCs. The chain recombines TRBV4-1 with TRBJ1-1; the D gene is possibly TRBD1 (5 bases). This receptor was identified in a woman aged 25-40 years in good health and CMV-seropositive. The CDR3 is CASSRGGSTEAFF. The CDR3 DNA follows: TGCGCCAGCAGCCGGGGGGGGAGCACTGAAGCTTTCTTT.